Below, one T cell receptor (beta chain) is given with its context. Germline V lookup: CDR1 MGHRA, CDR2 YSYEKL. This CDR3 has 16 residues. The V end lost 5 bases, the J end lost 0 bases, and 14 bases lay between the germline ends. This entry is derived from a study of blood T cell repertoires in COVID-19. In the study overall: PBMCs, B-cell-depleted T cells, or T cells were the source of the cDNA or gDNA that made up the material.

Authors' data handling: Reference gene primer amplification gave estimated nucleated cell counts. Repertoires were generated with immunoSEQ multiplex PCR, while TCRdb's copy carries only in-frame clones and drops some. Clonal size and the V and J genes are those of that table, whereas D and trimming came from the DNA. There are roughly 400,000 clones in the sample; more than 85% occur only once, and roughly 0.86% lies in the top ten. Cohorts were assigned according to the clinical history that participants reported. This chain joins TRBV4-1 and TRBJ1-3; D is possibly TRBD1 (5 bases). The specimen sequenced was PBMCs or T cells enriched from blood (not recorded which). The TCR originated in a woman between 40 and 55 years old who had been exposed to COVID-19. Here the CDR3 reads CASSSRLQDSGNTIYF. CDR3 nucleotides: TGCGCCAGCAGCTCCCGCCTACAGGACTCTGGAAACACCATATATTTT.